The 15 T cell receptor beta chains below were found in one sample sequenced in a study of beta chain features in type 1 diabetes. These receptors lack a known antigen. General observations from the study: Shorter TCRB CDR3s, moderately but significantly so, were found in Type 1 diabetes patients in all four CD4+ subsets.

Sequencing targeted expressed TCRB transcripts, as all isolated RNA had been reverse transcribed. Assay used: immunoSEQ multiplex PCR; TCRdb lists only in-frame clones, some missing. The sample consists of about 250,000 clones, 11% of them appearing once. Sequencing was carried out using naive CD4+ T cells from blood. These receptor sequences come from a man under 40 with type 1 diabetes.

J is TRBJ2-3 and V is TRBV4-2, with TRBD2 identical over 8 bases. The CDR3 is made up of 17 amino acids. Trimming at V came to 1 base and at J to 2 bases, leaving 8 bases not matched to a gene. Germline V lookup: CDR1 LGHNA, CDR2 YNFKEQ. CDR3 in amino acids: CASSQVTRGDYTDTQYF. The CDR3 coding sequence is TGTGCCAGCAGCCAAGTCACGCGGGGGGACTACACAGATACGCAGTATTTT.

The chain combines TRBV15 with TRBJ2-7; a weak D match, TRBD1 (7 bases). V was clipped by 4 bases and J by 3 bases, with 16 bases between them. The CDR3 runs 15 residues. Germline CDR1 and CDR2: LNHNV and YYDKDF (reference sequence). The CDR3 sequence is CATSIGPGGLYEQYF. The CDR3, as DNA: TGTGCCACCAGCATCGGGCCAGGGGGGCTCTACGAGCAGTACTTC.

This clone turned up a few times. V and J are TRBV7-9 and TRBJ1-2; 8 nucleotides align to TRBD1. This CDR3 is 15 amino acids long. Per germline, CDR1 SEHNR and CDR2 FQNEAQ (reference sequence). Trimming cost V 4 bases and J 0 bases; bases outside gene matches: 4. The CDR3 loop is CASSSDRGANYGYTF. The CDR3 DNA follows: TGTGCCAGCAGCTCCGACAGGGGTGCTAACTATGGCTACACCTTC.

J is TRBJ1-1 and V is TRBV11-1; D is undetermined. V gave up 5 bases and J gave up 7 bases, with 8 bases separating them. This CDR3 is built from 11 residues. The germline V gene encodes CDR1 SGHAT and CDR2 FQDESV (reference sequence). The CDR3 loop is CASSPGFEAFF. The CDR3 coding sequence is TGTGCCAGCAGCCCGGGGTTTGAAGCTTTCTTT.

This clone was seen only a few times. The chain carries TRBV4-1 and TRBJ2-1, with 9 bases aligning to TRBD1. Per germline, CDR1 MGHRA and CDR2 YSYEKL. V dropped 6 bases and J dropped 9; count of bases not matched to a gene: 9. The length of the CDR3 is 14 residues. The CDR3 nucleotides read TGCGCCAGCAGGGTACAGGGGGCAGGGGGTGAGCAGTTCTTC. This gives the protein CASRVQGAGGEQFF.

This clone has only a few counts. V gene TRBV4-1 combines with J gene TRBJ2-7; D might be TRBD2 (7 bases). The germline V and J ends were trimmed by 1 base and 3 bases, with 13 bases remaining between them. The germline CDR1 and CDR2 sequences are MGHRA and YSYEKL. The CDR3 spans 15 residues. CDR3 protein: CASSQAAGAHYEQYF. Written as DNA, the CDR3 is TGCGCCAGCAGCCAAGCGGCGGGGGCACACTACGAGCAGTACTTC.

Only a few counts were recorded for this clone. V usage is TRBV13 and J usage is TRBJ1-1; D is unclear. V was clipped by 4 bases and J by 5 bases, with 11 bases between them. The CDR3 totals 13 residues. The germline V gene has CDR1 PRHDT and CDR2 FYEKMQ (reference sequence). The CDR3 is CASSYPGRTEAFF. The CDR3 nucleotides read TGTGCCAGCAGCTACCCGGGGAGGACTGAAGCTTTCTTT. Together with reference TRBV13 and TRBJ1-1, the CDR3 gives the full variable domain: AAGVIQSPRHLIKEKRETATLKCYPIPRHDTVYWYQQGPGQDPQFLISFYEKMQSDKGSIPDRFSAQQFSDYHSELNMSSLELGDSALYFCASSYPGRTEAFFGQGTRLTVV.

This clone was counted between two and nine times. The CDR3 loop is CASSLALATSTDTQYF. DNA of the CDR3: TGTGCCAGCAGCTTAGCTCTAGCGACATCCACAGATACGCAGTATTTT. J is TRBJ2-3 and V is TRBV7-9; a possible D gene is TRBD2 (6 bases). This CDR3 spans 16 amino acids. V lost 0 bases and J lost 2, with 12 bases in between. Germline-derived CDR1 and CDR2 are SEHNR and FQNEAQ (reference sequence). Supplemented by reference TRBV7-9 and TRBJ2-3, the full variable domain reads DTGVSQNPRHKITKRGQNVTFRCDPISEHNRLYWYRQTLGQGPEFLTYFQNEAQLEKSRLLSDRFSAERPKGSFSTLEIQRTEQGDSAMYLCASSLALATSTDTQYFGPGTRLTVL.

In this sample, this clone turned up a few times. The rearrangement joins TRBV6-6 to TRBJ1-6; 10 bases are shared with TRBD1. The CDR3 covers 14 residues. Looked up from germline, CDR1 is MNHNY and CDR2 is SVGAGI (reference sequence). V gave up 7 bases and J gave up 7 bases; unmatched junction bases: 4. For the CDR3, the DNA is TGTGCCAGCACCAGGGACAGGGGCAATTCACCCCTCCACTTT. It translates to CASTRDRGNSPLHF.

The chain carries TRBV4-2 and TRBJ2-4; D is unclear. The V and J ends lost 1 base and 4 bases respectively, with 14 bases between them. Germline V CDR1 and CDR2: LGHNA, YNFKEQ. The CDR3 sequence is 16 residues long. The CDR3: CASSQATRNSKNIQYF. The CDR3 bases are TGTGCCAGCAGCCAAGCCACCAGGAATAGTAAAAACATTCAGTACTTC.

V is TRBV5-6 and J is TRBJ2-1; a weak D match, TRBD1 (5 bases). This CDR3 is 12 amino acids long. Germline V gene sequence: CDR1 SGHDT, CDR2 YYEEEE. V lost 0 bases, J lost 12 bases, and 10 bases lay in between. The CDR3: CASSLAGRGQFF. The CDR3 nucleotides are TGTGCCAGCAGCTTGGCAGGGCGCGGGCAGTTCTTC.

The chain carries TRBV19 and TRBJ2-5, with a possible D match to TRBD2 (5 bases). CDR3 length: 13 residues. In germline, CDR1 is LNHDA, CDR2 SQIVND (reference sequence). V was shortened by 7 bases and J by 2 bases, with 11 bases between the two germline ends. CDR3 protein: CASNGGWQETQYF. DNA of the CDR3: TGTGCCAGTAATGGCGGGTGGCAAGAGACCCAGTACTTC.

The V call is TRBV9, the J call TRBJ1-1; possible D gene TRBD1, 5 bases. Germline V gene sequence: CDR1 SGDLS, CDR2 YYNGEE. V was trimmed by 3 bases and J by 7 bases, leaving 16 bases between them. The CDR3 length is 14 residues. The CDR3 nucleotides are TGTGCCAGCAGCGAGCCCCCTACAGGCGGTGAAGCTTTCTTT. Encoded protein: CASSEPPTGGEAFF.

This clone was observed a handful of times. CDR3 protein: CASSNRENTEAFF. The CDR3 DNA reads as TGTGCCAGCAGTAACAGGGAAAACACTGAAGCTTTCTTT. V gene TRBV6-1 combines with J gene TRBJ1-1, with D maybe TRBD1 (6 bases). The CDR3 contains 13 residues. Germline V lookup: CDR1 MNHNS, CDR2 SASEGT. Deletions cut 5 bases from V and 2 bases from J, with 9 bases between.

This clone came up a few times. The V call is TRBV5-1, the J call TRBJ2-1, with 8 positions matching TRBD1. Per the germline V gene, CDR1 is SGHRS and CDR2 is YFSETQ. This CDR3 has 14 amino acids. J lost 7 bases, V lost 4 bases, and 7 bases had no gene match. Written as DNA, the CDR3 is TGCGCCAGCAGCCCAGGACAGGGTGGGAATGAGCAGTTCTTC. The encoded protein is CASSPGQGGNEQFF.